The clone carrying this T cell receptor beta chain came up many times. This sample stems from a study of human T cells and chemical hapten exposure. Germline loops: CDR1 SGHTA, CDR2 FQGNSA. This CDR3 is built from 13 residues. Losses at the gene ends were 0 bases for V and 12 bases for J; bases not matched to a gene: 4. Described time point: healthy volunteer bleed at 6 weeks. The authors extracted total RNA from unfractionated whole blood. Library construction involved attaching unique molecular identifiers to individual cDNA molecules, which allowed quantitative, reproducible TCR counting. In the original analysis: There were a median of around 97,000 TCRs per sample, with a range from roughly 20,000 to 700,000. MiXCR, applied by TCRdb to the RACE reads, yields one record per CDR3 protein. V and J calls and clone size were set by TCRdb, not the authors. The profile shows about 80,000 distinct CDR3 sequences, roughly 7.9% of them singletons.

Material: whole blood. The chain employs TRBV7-2 and TRBJ2-4; 8 bases line up with TRBD2. The clonotype comes from a female donor in good health. Some clones in this sample may be carry-over from other donors' samples. DNA of the CDR3: TGTGCCAGCAGCTTAGCGGCGCGGGGGGCTCAGTACTTC. This sequence encodes CASSLAARGAQYF.